Listed below are T cell receptor beta chains from one sample, sequenced in a study of cytomegalovirus exposure and HLA in healthy donors. Some clones are missing from TCRdb's copy, which holds only in-frame ones; the method was immunoSEQ multiplex PCR. Of some 50,000 clones listed, approximately 93% are singletons. The sequencing sample was made of PBMCs. The receptors were sampled from a woman between 18 and 29 years old in good health and CMV-seronegative. Both conserved end residues are part of each CDR3. Fields, in order: CDR3 protein, CDR3 DNA, D gene, J gene, clone size, V gene. A D gene is named only where the DNA matches it firmly. Part of the rows lack a size; the others show once, few, many or a class for expanded clones.

CASSYGGGRDGYTF TGTGCCAGCAGTTACGGGGGTGGCAGGGACGGCTACACCTTC NA TRBJ1-2 NA TRBV27
CASSARESGTDTQYF TGCGCCAGCAGCGCGAGGGAATCTGGCACAGATACGCAGTATTTT NA TRBJ2-3 NA TRBV5-1
CASSLAVTTGELFF TGCGCCAGCAGCTTGGCCGTCACTACCGGGGAGCTGTTTTTT NA TRBJ2-2 NA TRBV5-1
CASSLGSRNTGELFF TGTGCCAGCAGCTTAGGTTCCCGGAACACCGGGGAGCTGTTTTTT NA TRBJ2-2 NA TRBV13
CASRLSTRGRSQPQHF TGTGCCAGCAGGTTATCTACCAGGGGGCGCAGTCAGCCCCAGCATTTT TRBD1 TRBJ1-5 NA TRBV27
CASTEYPNYGYTF TGTGCCAGTACAGAATACCCTAACTATGGCTACACCTTC NA TRBJ1-2 NA TRBV19
CASSLLTSGRGEQFF TGTGCCAGCAGTTTACTTACTAGCGGGAGAGGTGAGCAGTTCTTC TRBD2 TRBJ2-1 NA TRBV28
CASSYRQSGELFF TGTGCCAGCAGCTACCGACAATCCGGGGAGCTGTTTTTT NA TRBJ2-2 NA TRBV7-9
CASSLDRPAGNTIYF TGCGCCAGCAGCTTGGACAGGCCAGCGGGAAACACCATATATTTT NA TRBJ1-3 NA TRBV5-1
CASSPLAGEETQYF TGCGCCAGCAGCCCACTAGCGGGCGAAGAGACCCAGTACTTC TRBD2 TRBJ2-5 once TRBV5-1
CASSGLAFGELFF TGTGCCAGCAGTGGGCTAGCGTTTGGGGAGCTGTTTTTT NA TRBJ2-2 NA TRBV2